A selection of T cell receptor beta chains follows, all from one sample in a study of human T cells and chemical hapten exposure. TCRdb ran MiXCR on the RACE reads and lists one entry per CDR3 protein. The sample consists of roughly 40,000 distinct CDR3 sequences, around 12% of them appearing once. This material consisted of whole blood, taken in connection with sensitization to the hapten diphenylcyclopropenone (DPC). The receptors were gathered from a young woman with alopecia areata. Some clones in this sample may be carry-over from other donors' samples. Both conserved end residues are part of each CDR3. A D gene is named only where the DNA matches it firmly. The size of a clone is reported for some rows only, either as once, few or many, or as a class for expanded clones.

clone size	V gene	D gene	J gene	CDR3 DNA	CDR3 protein
few	TRBV27	.	TRBJ1-1	TGTGCCAGTAAGGGGGGGGGTAAGGGCGCCAGCACTGAAGCTTTCTTT	CASKGGGKGASTEAFF
.	TRBV29-1	TRBD2	TRBJ2-2	TGCAGCGGCACTTCTGGCGGGGGTCACACCGGGGAGCTGTTTTTT	CSGTSGGGHTGELFF
.	TRBV5-1	TRBD1	TRBJ1-1	TGCGCCAGCAGCTGGAAAAATTCCGTGAGGACAGGGGACACTGAAGCTTTCTTT	CASSWKNSVRTGDTEAFF
few	TRBV20-1	.	TRBJ2-7	TGCAGTGCTAGAGCTAGCGGCCCCAGGGGGGAGCAGTACTTC	CSARASGPRGEQYF
few	TRBV28	.	TRBJ2-3	TGTGCCAGCAGTTTAGGCAGGGGCCCAGATACGCAGTATTTT	CASSLGRGPDTQYF
few	TRBV7-2	.	TRBJ1-5	TGTGCCAGCAGCTTAGGAGGCACTCGGGGACAGCCCCAGCATTTT	CASSLGGTRGQPQHF
.	TRBV7-8	.	TRBJ1-1	TGTGCCAGCAGCTTTTTCAGGGGGAACACTGAAGCTTTCTTT	CASSFFRGNTEAFF
.	TRBV5-5	.	TRBJ2-3	TGTGCCAGCAGCCCGGGTCCCGCCACCGGGGGAGATACGCAGTATTTT	CASSPGPATGGDTQYF
many	TRBV20-1	TRBD2	TRBJ2-3	TGCAGTGCTAGGGCTAGCGGGAGGGGGTTAACGCAGTATTTT	CSARASGRGLTQYF
.	TRBV5-5	TRBD1	TRBJ1-2	TGTGCCAGCAGCCGACAGGGAGATTATAACTATGGCTACACCTTC	CASSRQGDYNYGYTF
many	TRBV28	.	TRBJ2-7	TGTGCCGGATCGGACAGCTACGAGCAGTACTTC	CAGSDSYEQYF
.	TRBV7-2	TRBD2	TRBJ2-7	TGTGCCAGCAGCGGAATAGCGGGAGGGCCTTACGAGCAGTACTTC	CASSGIAGGPYEQYF
many	TRBV2	.	TRBJ2-7	TGTGCCAGCACCCCCTGGGGGGAGTCCTCCTACGAGCAGTACTTC	CASTPWGESSYEQYF
few	TRBV7-9	TRBD2	TRBJ2-2	TGTGCCAGCACCCCAGCGGGAAGTCACACCGGGGAGCTGTTTTTT	CASTPAGSHTGELFF
many	TRBV29-1	.	TRBJ1-1	TGCAGCGGCGGACAGTTTAACACTGAAGCTTTCTTT	CSGGQFNTEAFF
many	TRBV24-1	.	TRBJ1-3	TGTGCCACCAGTGATGGGCCAAGGGAGAGGGACTCTGGAAACACCATATATTTT	CATSDGPRERDSGNTIYF
.	TRBV5-6	.	TRBJ2-5	TGTGCCAGCAGCTTGATGGGGTCCCAAGAGACCCAGTACTTC	CASSLMGSQETQYF
many	TRBV30	.	TRBJ1-1	TGTGCCTGGAGTGTCTCGGAATACGTGAGTGCTTTCTTT	CAWSVSEYVSAFF
many	TRBV5-4	.	TRBJ2-5	TGTGCCAGCAGCAAGGCGGGGTCCTCCCGCTTGGAGACCCAGTACTTC	CASSKAGSSRLETQYF
few	TRBV12-3/TRBV12-4	TRBD2	TRBJ2-1	TGTGCCAGCTGGGCGGGAGGGTATCTGAGCTCCTACAATGAGCAGTTCTTC	CASWAGGYLSSYNEQFF
many	TRBV19	.	TRBJ2-2	TGTGCCAGTAAAACCGGGGCCCGGGGCACCGGGGAGCTGTTTTTT	CASKTGARGTGELFF
.	TRBV30	.	TRBJ2-5	TGTGCCTGGAGTGTCGTCTTGTACCAAGAGACCCAGTACTTC	CAWSVVLYQETQYF
.	TRBV28	TRBD1	TRBJ2-7	TGTGCCAGCAGCCCGACAGGGGGGAACTACGAGCAGTACTTC	CASSPTGGNYEQYF
many	TRBV11-2	.	TRBJ1-1	TGTGCCAGCAGCTTAGATCTTCTGGCCACTGAAGCTTTCTTT	CASSLDLLATEAFF
.	TRBV11-2	TRBD2	TRBJ2-2	TGTGCCAGCAGCTTACGGAATAGCGGGGTAGTCACCGGGGAGCTGTTTTTT	CASSLRNSGVVTGELFF
.	TRBV7-9	.	TRBJ2-7	TGTGCCAGCAGCTCCGTCTCTAGTCCCTACGAGCAGTACTTC	CASSSVSSPYEQYF
.	TRBV5-1	.	TRBJ1-1	TGCGCCAGCAGCTTGAACAGCCACATGAACACTGAAGCTTTCTTT	CASSLNSHMNTEAFF
.	TRBV30	.	TRBJ2-5	TGTGCCTGGAGCCTAGGCGGCGAGACCCAGTACTTC	CAWSLGGETQYF
.	TRBV27	.	TRBJ1-1	TGTGCCAGCAGTTTATCCGACAGTTCTGAAGCTTTCTTT	CASSLSDSSEAFF
many	TRBV7-6	.	TRBJ2-1	TGTGCCAGCAGCTTTGACACGCGAGACTATGAAAGGGATGAGCAGTTCTTC	CASSFDTRDYERDEQFF
.	TRBV4-1	TRBD1	TRBJ1-2	TGCGCCAGCAGCCAACCGGACAGGGCTAACTATGGCTACACCTTC	CASSQPDRANYGYTF
few	TRBV28	.	TRBJ2-3	TGTGCCAGCAGTTTAAGGGCGAACACAGATACGCAGTATTTT	CASSLRANTDTQYF
few	TRBV11-2	TRBD1	TRBJ2-1	TGTGCCAGCAGCCTACGTGACAGGGGGTTGTATGAGCAGTTCTTC	CASSLRDRGLYEQFF
many	TRBV7-2	TRBD1	TRBJ2-7	TGTGCCAGCAGCCGATCGCCGGACAGGGGGTCCTACGAGCAGTACTTC	CASSRSPDRGSYEQYF
few	TRBV14	.	TRBJ2-5	TGTGCCAGCAGCCGCGAGACCCAGTACTTC	CASSRETQYF
many	TRBV18	.	TRBJ1-6	TGTGCCAGCTCACCGGCCTATAATTCACCCCTCCACTTT	CASSPAYNSPLHF
many	TRBV12-3/TRBV12-4	TRBD1	TRBJ1-3	TGTGCCAGCAGGCGGACAGGGGGGAGAAACACCATATATTTT	CASRRTGGRNTIYF
many	TRBV15	.	TRBJ2-7	TGTGCCACCAGCAGAGAATCGGTTCTGGGGTACGAGCAGTACTTC	CATSRESVLGYEQYF
few	TRBV20-1	.	TRBJ2-1	TGCAGTGCTAGAGATATGCGGTTCAATGAGCAGTTCTTC	CSARDMRFNEQFF
many	TRBV20-1	.	TRBJ2-3	TGCAGTGCTAGTGAATTTGGCGGGACCTCAGATACGCAGTATTTT	CSASEFGGTSDTQYF
.	TRBV4-3	TRBD2	TRBJ2-2	TGCGCCAGCAGCTTTAAACCGGGACTAGCGGGAGTTTGGAAGGCATCCGGGGAGCTGTTTTTT	CASSFKPGLAGVWKASGELFF
few	TRBV27	.	TRBJ2-7	TGTGCCAGCAGTTTCGGTCGTGGGGACACCTACTACGAGCAGTACTTC	CASSFGRGDTYYEQYF
many	TRBV11-2	.	TRBJ2-1	TGTGCCAGCAGCTTAGAGGGCGGAGAGCAGTTCTTC	CASSLEGGEQFF
.	TRBV4-2	.	TRBJ2-7	TGTGCCAGCAGCCAAGGTGATATAGCTGTGGCTACCTACGAGCAGTACTTC	CASSQGDIAVATYEQYF
.	TRBV20-1	.	TRBJ2-3	TGCAGTGCTAGAGTGATCGGGAGCACAGATACGCAGTATTTT	CSARVIGSTDTQYF
.	TRBV30	TRBD1	TRBJ1-2	TGTGCCTGGAGTGTAACAGGGGACTATGGCTACACCTTC	CAWSVTGDYGYTF
many	TRBV6-4	.	TRBJ1-5	TGTGCCAGCAGTGACGGTCAGCCCCAGCATTTT	CASSDGQPQHF
many	TRBV15	.	TRBJ2-5	TGTGCCACCAGCAGAGTCAACAGTCAGGAGACCCAGTACTTC	CATSRVNSQETQYF